These 31 T cell receptor beta chains originate from one sample sequenced in a study of Ad26.COV2.S vaccination and SARS-CoV-2 variants. Using immunoSEQ multiplex PCR, the repertoire was profiled, and TCRdb retains in-frame clones only, with some absent. Of a few hundred thousand clones listed, more than 75% are singletons. Treatment in this sample: some 20 received Ad26.COV2.S at low or high dose, single or two shots; five or six received placebo; per-sample allocation not given. After the first vaccine or placebo injection, samples were drawn on day 63. This specimen consisted of peripheral blood, obtained in a trial of Ad26.COV2.S vaccine versus placebo. The origin of the receptors is a person between 18 and 65 years old who received the Ad26.COV2.S COVID-19 vaccine or a placebo.

This rearrangement joins TRBV7-2 to TRBJ2-1; D is possibly TRBD1 (5 bases). Germline V gene lookup returns CDR1 SGHTA and CDR2 FQGNSA. CDR3 length: 15 amino acids. V was pared by 1 base and J by 3 bases, with 10 bases between. CDR3 DNA sequence: TGTGCCAGCAGCTTAGTATCTGACAGCTACAATGAGCAGTTCTTC. Protein sequence: CASSLVSDSYNEQFF.

The rearrangement uses TRBV30 and TRBJ2-3, with TRBD2 matching over 12 bases. CDR3 size: 17 residues. The V and J ends lost 4 bases and 2 bases, in that order; junction bases with no gene match: 10. The germline CDR1 and CDR2 sequences are GTSNPN and SVGIG (reference sequence). The CDR3 nucleotides are TGTGCCTGGACCCCACTGACTAGCGGGGGCTACACAGATACGCAGTATTTT. Translating it yields CAWTPLTSGGYTDTQYF.

This chain connects TRBV28 to TRBJ1-3, with D unresolved. The CDR3 runs to 13 residues. Germline V lookup: CDR1 MDHEN, CDR2 SYDVKM. Trimming pared 4 bases from V and 9 bases from J, leaving 13 bases between. The CDR3 is CASSSNYRSTIYF. The DNA for the CDR3 is TGTGCCAGCAGTTCCAATTATCGGTCCACCATATATTTT.

The chain uses TRBV6-5 and TRBJ2-3; D is uncertain. Trimming cost V 0 bases and J 4 bases, with 8 bases left between them. This CDR3 comprises 14 residues. CDR1 and CDR2 (germline): MNHEY, SVGAGI. CDR3 region: CASSYSRRADTQYF. CDR3 sequence (DNA): TGTGCCAGCAGTTACTCGAGAAGGGCAGATACGCAGTATTTT.

This clone was picked up one time. The chain couples TRBV6-2 or TRBV6-3 to TRBJ2-7; weak D call: TRBD2 (5 bases). Germline V lookup: CDR1 MNHEY, CDR2 SVGEGT. V lost 7 bases, J lost 2 bases, and 15 bases lay in between. The CDR3 loop spans 14 amino acids. The CDR3, as DNA: TGTGCCAGCACCCCCCGGGAAGAGGCCTACGAGCAGTACTTC. Protein: CASTPREEAYEQYF.

This sequence joins TRBV6-5 and TRBJ1-5; the D is unclear. The CDR3 is 12 amino acids. Per germline, CDR1 MNHEY and CDR2 SVGAGI. The germline V and J ends were trimmed by 2 bases and 9 bases, with 8 bases remaining between them. CDR3 sequence reads: CASSYGSPPQHF. DNA for the CDR3: TGTGCCAGCAGTTACGGCTCGCCGCCCCAGCATTTT.

This clone has a handful of counts. This rearrangement joins TRBV7-9 to TRBJ1-5; D is possibly TRBD1 (6 bases). There are 15 residues in the CDR3. The germline gives CDR1 SEHNR, CDR2 FQNEAQ (reference sequence). The ends were cut back, 6 bases at V and 5 bases at J, with 17 bases in the middle. The CDR3 DNA follows: TGTGCCAGCAGTGGTAGGGGGTCTGGGGATCAGCCCCAGCATTTT. Translated, it gives CASSGRGSGDQPQHF.

This rearrangement joins TRBV7-2 to TRBJ2-7; 10 nucleotides align to TRBD1. The CDR3 consists of 13 residues. CDR1 and CDR2 (germline): SGHTA, FQGNSA. V was clipped by 8 bases and J by 5 bases; unmatched bases: 6. CDR3 residues: CASAGTGDHEQYF. The DNA of the CDR3 is TGTGCCAGCGCCGGGACAGGGGACCACGAGCAGTACTTC.

This clone came up a few times. This sequence joins TRBV18 and TRBJ2-2; D is unresolved. This CDR3 region has 15 residues. V gave up 2 bases and J gave up 6 bases, with 13 bases separating them. Per germline, CDR1 KGHSH and CDR2 LQKENI. CDR3 loop: CASSPKLASPGELFF. CDR3 coding DNA: TGTGCCAGCTCACCAAAACTCGCGAGCCCCGGGGAGCTGTTTTTT. Looking up the rest from reference TRBV18 and TRBJ2-2 gives the full variable domain: NAGVMQNPRHLVRRRGQEARLRCSPMKGHSHVYWYRQLPEEGLKFMVYLQKENIIDESGMPKERFSAEFPKEGPSILRIQQVVRGDSAAYFCASSPKLASPGELFFGEGSRLTVL.

The chain has TRBV5-1 and TRBJ2-7; tentatively, D is TRBD1 (6 bases). The CDR3 covers 13 residues. Germline CDR1 and CDR2: SGHRS and YFSETQ. The V gene lost 4 bases and the J gene lost 0 bases, with 8 bases spanning the gap. DNA of the CDR3: TGCGCCAGCAGCGAGACAGGCTCCTACGAGCAGTACTTC. It codes for CASSETGSYEQYF.

The table lists this clone with a few counts. The rearrangement uses TRBV5-1 and TRBJ1-6; no definite D call. The CDR3 has 14 amino acids. Germline CDR1 and CDR2: SGHRS and YFSETQ. With 0 bases removed from V and 7 bases from J, the gap between germline ends came to 8 bases. DNA for the CDR3: TGCGCCAGCAGCTTGGCGGGTACCAATTCACCCCTCCACTTT. This gives the protein CASSLAGTNSPLHF.

The chain joins TRBV5-1 to TRBJ2-5, with 9 bases identical to TRBD1. CDR1 is SGHRS, CDR2 YFSETQ, per germline. CDR3 size: 13 residues. The V and J ends lost 3 bases and 3 bases, in that order; junction bases with no gene match: 0. CDR3 DNA: TGCGCCAGCAGCTGGGACAGGGAAGAGACCCAGTACTTC. Protein: CASSWDREETQYF. Complete variable domain (other parts from reference TRBV5-1 and TRBJ2-5): KAGVTQTPRYLIKTRGQQVTLSCSPISGHRSVSWYQQTPGQGLQFLFEYFSETQRNKGNFPGRFSGRQFSNSRSEMNVSTLELGDSALYLCASSWDREETQYFGPGTRLLVL.

The chain combines TRBV19 with TRBJ1-2; no clear D gene. The CDR3 contains 13 residues. Germline V gene lookup returns CDR1 LNHDA and CDR2 SQIVND (reference sequence). V dropped 0 bases and J dropped 3 bases, with 5 bases sitting between them. The CDR3 spells CASSIDGDYGYTF. The CDR3, as DNA: TGTGCCAGTAGTATAGACGGGGACTATGGCTACACCTTC. The whole variable domain, remainder taken from reference TRBV19 and TRBJ1-2, is DGGITQSPKYLFRKEGQNVTLSCEQNLNHDAMYWYRQDPGQGLRLIYYSQIVNDFQKGDIAEGYSVSREKKESFPLTVTSAQKNPTAFYLCASSIDGDYGYTFGSGTRLTVV.

The chain is built from TRBV7-9 and TRBJ2-4; TRBD1 matches at 8 bases. The CDR3 contains 16 residues. The junction had 2 bases not matched to a gene; V was cut back by 1 base and J by 0 bases. CDR1 and CDR2 from the germline V gene are SEHNR and FQNEAQ (reference sequence). The CDR3 nucleotides are TGTGCCAGCAGCTTAGGGACAGGGCTAGCCAAAAACATTCAGTACTTC. Encoded protein: CASSLGTGLAKNIQYF.

The chain uses TRBV7-2 and TRBJ2-3, with D possibly being TRBD1 or TRBD2 (6 bases each). Trimming cost V 7 bases and J 2 bases, with 16 bases left between them. Germline values: CDR1 SGHTA, CDR2 FQGNSA. This CDR3 has 15 amino acids. CDR3 bases: TGTGCCAGCACCGATCGAGGGGGGTACACAGATACGCAGTATTTT. Residues: CASTDRGGYTDTQYF.

This clone was seen only a few times. This chain uses TRBV7-2 with TRBJ1-6, with 8 bases lining up with TRBD1. This CDR3 has 15 amino acids. Per germline, CDR1 SGHTA and CDR2 FQGNSA. With 2 bases clipped from V and 10 bases from J, the junction kept 7 bases outside the gene matches. Written as DNA, the CDR3 is TGTGCCAGCAGCTTAAAGGGAGGGGACAGGTCACCCCTCCACTTT. Translation: CASSLKGGDRSPLHF.

CDR3 region: CASSLSIVGGPAHYGYTF. The CDR3 DNA is TGTGCCAGCAGTTTATCGATTGTGGGGGGGCCAGCCCACTATGGCTACACCTTC. The chain combines TRBV28 with TRBJ1-2, with D perhaps matching TRBD1 (6 bases). CDR1 is MDHEN, CDR2 SYDVKM, per germline. CDR3 length: 18 amino acids. Trimming left V 1 base short and J 3 bases short, with 21 bases between.

The chain uses TRBV24-1 and TRBJ2-7; no firm D call. The germline CDR1 and CDR2 sequences are KGHDR and SFDVKD. V was shortened by 10 bases and J by 3 bases, with 9 bases between the two germline ends. The length of the CDR3 is 11 residues. CDR3 amino acids: CATESGYEQYF. The CDR3 nucleotides read TGTGCCACTGAATCGGGCTACGAGCAGTACTTC.

The V and J genes are TRBV6-5 and TRBJ2-1; maybe TRBD1 (5 bases). In germline, CDR1 is MNHEY, CDR2 SVGAGI. The CDR3 has 16 amino acids. V shed 0 bases and J shed 6 bases, with 15 bases lying between them. The CDR3 nucleotides read TGTGCCAGCAGTTACTCGAGCAGGGTCATACGCAATGAGCAGTTCTTC. This codes for CASSYSSRVIRNEQFF.

The rearrangement links TRBV6-2 or TRBV6-3 to TRBJ1-2; maybe TRBD1 (5 bases). CDR3 size: 15 residues. Trimming took 5 bases from V and 5 from J, leaving 18 bases between them. Germline V gene lookup returns CDR1 MNHEY and CDR2 SVGEGT. For the CDR3, the DNA is TGTGCCAGCAGTCGTCAAACCGGGGCAGGTTATGGCTACACCTTC. Protein product: CASSRQTGAGYGYTF.

This rearrangement joins TRBV6-1 to TRBJ1-5; TRBD1 agrees at 10 bases. The V and J ends lost 1 base and 3 bases, in that order; junction bases with no gene match: 0. CDR3 size: 15 residues. The germline V gene encodes CDR1 MNHNS and CDR2 SASEGT. As DNA, the CDR3 is TGTGCCAGCAGTGAAGGACAGGGGGCCAATCAGCCCCAGCATTTT. It encodes CASSEGQGANQPQHF.

The chain combines TRBV6-5 with TRBJ2-5, with a weak D call TRBD2 (5 bases). Germline values: CDR1 MNHEY, CDR2 SVGAGI. The CDR3 consists of 16 residues. V lost 2 bases and J lost 1, with 14 bases in between. CDR3: CASSYRGAGFQETQYF. The CDR3 nucleotides read TGTGCCAGCAGTTACCGAGGTGCGGGTTTCCAAGAGACCCAGTACTTC.

This clone was detected only a few times. The chain carries TRBV4-1 and TRBJ1-6, with D perhaps TRBD1 (5 bases). From germline, CDR1 is MGHRA and CDR2 YSYEKL. The CDR3 runs 16 residues. V was pared by 0 bases and J by 5 bases, with 11 bases between. CDR3 DNA: TGCGCCAGCAGCCAAGATACCCAGGGTCATAATTCACCCCTCCACTTT. It translates to CASSQDTQGHNSPLHF.

The chain combines TRBV11-3 with TRBJ2-1; D not certain. Trimming took off 4 bases at V and 5 bases at J, with 18 bases between the two ends. The CDR3 has 16 residues. Germline V CDR1 and CDR2: SGHNT, YENEEA. The DNA of the CDR3 is TGTGCCAGCAGCTCGGGTCGGCTTTCATCGGACAATGAGCAGTTCTTC. Amino acids: CASSSGRLSSDNEQFF.

The V gene is TRBV7-2, the J gene TRBJ2-7, with a weak D call TRBD1 (5 bases). CDR3 length: 13 amino acids. Germline CDR1 SGHTA, CDR2 FQGNSA. Trimming took off 6 bases at V and 1 base at J, with 10 bases between the two ends. CDR3 bases: TGTGCCAGCAGGACGACAGCTTCCTACGAGCAGTACTTC. It encodes CASRTTASYEQYF.

The rearrangement joins TRBV5-1 to TRBJ1-1; D perhaps matches TRBD1 (6 bases). The germline CDR1 and CDR2 sequences are SGHRS and YFSETQ. The CDR3 runs 15 residues. V lost 9 bases, J lost 0 bases, and 18 bases lay in between. The CDR3 protein is CANRQEPHMNTEAFF. The CDR3 nucleotides read TGCGCCAACCGACAGGAACCACATATGAACACTGAAGCTTTCTTT.

This chain uses TRBV30 with TRBJ2-4; either TRBD1 or TRBD2 may supply D (7 bases each). V lost 5 bases, J lost 3 bases, and 11 bases lay in between. Germline values: CDR1 GTSNPN, CDR2 SVGIG (reference sequence). This CDR3 has 13 amino acids. DNA of the CDR3: TGTGCCTGGGGGAGGGGGCTCAAAAACATTCAGTACTTC. Translated, it gives CAWGRGLKNIQYF.

The chain has TRBV10-3 and TRBJ2-5, with 7 nucleotides matching TRBD2. The CDR3 sequence is 14 residues long. Trimming at V came to 9 bases and at J to 0 bases, leaving 7 bases not matched to a gene. Germline CDR1 is ENHRY and CDR2 is SYGVKD. CDR3 residues: CAISPGTNQETQYF. As DNA, the CDR3 is TGTGCCATTAGCCCAGGGACTAACCAAGAGACCCAGTACTTC.

The chain recombines TRBV5-1 with TRBJ2-5; 7 bases match TRBD1. This CDR3 comprises 14 residues. V lost 4 bases and J lost 1; bases outside the gene matches: 4. Per the germline V gene, CDR1 is SGHRS and CDR2 is YFSETQ. This CDR3 reads CASSRQGLQETQYF. The CDR3 region has the DNA TGCGCCAGCAGCAGACAGGGCCTCCAAGAGACCCAGTACTTC.

The chain couples TRBV6-6 to TRBJ2-3; TRBD2 matches at 8 bases. The CDR3 consists of 18 residues. Germline assignment: CDR1 MNHNY and CDR2 SVGAGI (reference sequence). V shed 6 bases and J 5 bases; nucleotides not matched to a gene: 19. DNA for the CDR3: TGTGCCAGCAGCCGAGCCGGGGGAGCGGGGGCTTTTAGAGATACGCAGTATTTT. Translation gives CASSRAGGAGAFRDTQYF.

The CDR3 sequence is CASSSAPIPTGIDGNTIYF. Here the CDR3 DNA reads TGTGCCAGCAGCTCGGCACCCATCCCCACAGGGATTGATGGAAACACCATATATTTT. The genes are TRBV7-8 and TRBJ1-3; TRBD1 is a possible D gene (6 bases). The CDR3 has 19 amino acids. The germline CDR1 and CDR2 sequences are SGHVS and FQNEAQ. V lost 4 bases and J lost 3, with 25 bases in between.